Shown below are 3 T cell receptor beta chains from a single sample sequenced in a study of T cell responses to AZD1222 COVID-19 vaccine. TCRdb's table, derived via immunoSEQ multiplex PCR, lists solely in-frame clones and lacks some. The sample includes about 270,000 clones, 90% to 95% of them seen just once. The sequencing here drew on peripheral blood, taken 28 days after the second AZD1222 dose. These receptor sequences come from an adult who received the AZD1222 COVID-19 vaccine.

The chain recombines TRBV12-3 or TRBV12-4 with TRBJ1-1, with D perhaps matching TRBD1 (6 bases). This CDR3 is built from 12 residues. V shed 3 bases and J shed 7 bases, with 9 bases lying between them. This CDR3 is CASSLGGGEAFF. As DNA, the CDR3 is TGTGCCAGCAGTTTGGGAGGGGGTGAAGCTTTCTTT.

In this sample, this clone turned up once. The V call is TRBV29-1, the J call TRBJ2-1; 9 bases line up with TRBD2. With 3 bases clipped from V and 4 bases from J, the junction kept 4 bases outside the gene matches. The CDR3 contains 14 residues. Germline V lookup: CDR1 SQVTM, CDR2 ANQGSEA. CDR3 in amino acids: CSVDSGRPYNEQFF. CDR3 nucleotides: TGCAGCGTTGACAGCGGGAGGCCATACAATGAGCAGTTCTTC.

V and J are TRBV20-1 and TRBJ2-3, with D unresolved. CDR1 and CDR2 (germline): DFQATT, SNEGSKA (reference sequence). The CDR3 is 14 amino acids. The germline V and J ends were trimmed by 3 bases and 0 bases, with 10 bases remaining between them. The CDR3 spells CSASGLSSTDTQYF. CDR3 nucleotide sequence: TGCAGTGCTAGTGGCTTATCTAGCACAGATACGCAGTATTTT.